One sample yielded the 28 T cell receptor beta chains listed below, sequenced in a study of brain T cells in children with intractable seizures. The sequenced cases were selected for having the highest brain T cell transcript signatures. Sequenced by immunoSEQ multiplex PCR; TCRdb stores in-frame clones only, minus some. The sample holds roughly 8,700 clones; roughly three quarters are singletons and the top ten take roughly a sixth. This sample comprised resected brain tissue, obtained at surgery. These receptors originate from a girl aged 2-9 years with tuberous sclerosis and intractable seizures.

The rearrangement links TRBV5-4 to TRBJ1-2; 9 bases align to TRBD1. CDR1 is SGHNT and CDR2 is YYREEE in the germline V gene (reference sequence). The CDR3 is 14 amino acids. The junction had 2 bases not matched to a gene; V was cut back by 4 bases and J by 1 base. CDR3 sequence reads: CASSEGQGNYGYTF. In DNA form, the CDR3 reads TGTGCCAGCAGCGAGGGACAGGGTAACTATGGCTACACCTTC.

The chain employs TRBV7-2 and TRBJ2-2; 10 bases fit TRBD2. V lost 5 bases and J lost 7; bases outside the gene matches: 7. This CDR3 has 15 residues. CDR1 is SGHTA and CDR2 is FQGNSA in the germline V gene. In nucleotides, the CDR3 is TGTGCCAGCAGCCCCAGGACTAGCGGAGTCGGGGAGCTGTTTTTT. Amino acids: CASSPRTSGVGELFF.

This clone was observed a handful of times. The genes are TRBV7-9 and TRBJ2-7; D is uncertain. Trimming removed 3 bases from V and 2 bases from J, with 14 bases in between. This CDR3 comprises 15 residues. The germline gives CDR1 SEHNR, CDR2 FQNEAQ (reference sequence). The CDR3 DNA reads TGTGCCAGCAGCTTGCCGGGCTTCCCGACCTACGAGCAGTACGTC. Its protein product is CASSLPGFPTYEQYV.

The rearrangement joins TRBV28 to TRBJ1-1, with a tentative D call TRBD1 (6 bases). Germline assignment: CDR1 MDHEN and CDR2 SYDVKM. The CDR3 is 18 amino acids. Trimming left V 8 bases short and J 2 bases short, with 27 bases between. CDR3 in amino acids: CASAYPSKRGGVNTEAFF. CDR3 nucleotide sequence: TGTGCCAGCGCCTACCCGTCTAAGCGAGGGGGAGTAAACACTGAAGCTTTCTTT.

The chain couples TRBV5-1 to TRBJ2-7; D might be TRBD2 (5 bases). Trimming cost V 0 bases and J 6 bases, with 7 bases left between them. Germline lookup yields CDR1 SGHRS and CDR2 YFSETQ. This CDR3 has 12 residues. CDR3 region: CASSLGAGEQYF. Written as DNA, the CDR3 is TGCGCCAGCAGCTTGGGGGCGGGCGAGCAGTACTTC.

The chain joins TRBV12-5 to TRBJ1-1, with D possibly TRBD1 on 6 matching bases. The CDR3 spans 16 residues. Germline V gives CDR1 LGHNT, CDR2 FRNRAP. The germline V and J ends were trimmed by 4 bases and 5 bases, with 20 bases remaining between them. Here the CDR3 reads CASGSGEPRGRTEAFF. DNA of the CDR3: TGTGCTAGTGGTTCGGGGGAACCCAGGGGAAGGACTGAAGCTTTCTTT.

The rearrangement uses TRBV6-5 and TRBJ2-4; the D gene could be TRBD1 or TRBD2 (5 bases each). Trimming removed 8 bases from V and 4 bases from J, with 9 bases in between. CDR3 length equals 12 residues. CDR1 and CDR2 (germline): MNHEY, SVGAGI. The CDR3 DNA reads as TGTGCCAGCGGGGGATCAAAAAACATTCAGTACTTC. Its translation: CASGGSKNIQYF.

The chain uses TRBV9 and TRBJ2-4; TRBD1 matches at 9 bases. The germline gives CDR1 SGDLS, CDR2 YYNGEE. The junction had 9 bases not matched to a gene; V was cut back by 4 bases and J by 1 base. The CDR3 loop spans 17 amino acids. As DNA, the CDR3 is TGTGCCAGCAGCCTTAAACCACAGGGGGCGGCCAAAAACATTCAGTACTTC. Translating gives CASSLKPQGAAKNIQYF.

The genes are TRBV5-4 and TRBJ2-2; TRBD2 matches 7 bases. The CDR3 loop spans 14 amino acids. Germline CDR1 and CDR2: SGHNT and YYREEE (reference sequence). J gave up 1 base and V 5 bases, and 2 bases lay outside the gene matches. The CDR3 spells CASRTGGNTGELFF. CDR3 sequence (DNA): TGTGCCAGCAGGACGGGGGGGAACACCGGGGAGCTGTTTTTT.

V and J are TRBV29-1 and TRBJ1-2; a possible D gene is TRBD1 (5 bases). Germline CDR1 SQVTM, CDR2 ANQGSEA. This CDR3 spans 13 amino acids. Trimming pared 0 bases from V and 5 bases from J, leaving 10 bases between. This CDR3 reads CSVEETGSYGYTF. The CDR3 nucleotides are TGCAGCGTTGAAGAAACAGGCTCTTATGGCTACACCTTC.

As to this clone: Compared with germline, one end of the junction differs, possibly owing to a read error. The rearrangement joins TRBV6-1 to TRBJ2-5; unclear D gene. Germline V gene data show CDR1 as MNHNS and CDR2 as SASEGT. The CDR3 is 15 residues long. The CDR3 protein is CASNEEVPYQETQYF. The CDR3, as DNA: TGTGCCAGCAATGAAGAGGTCCCGTACCAAGAGACCCAGTACTTC.

Turning to this clone: The germline gene is not matched at one end of the junction; a read error may be the cause. The V call is TRBV7-7, the J call TRBJ2-1; TRBD2 matches at 11 bases. The CDR3 totals 12 residues. The germline V gene has CDR1 SSHAT and CDR2 FNYEAQ (reference sequence). The DNA of the CDR3 is TGTGCTAGCAGCTTAGCGGGAGGGGAGCAGTTCTTC. Amino acid sequence: CASSLAGGEQFF.

This clone has only a few counts. The chain is built from TRBV6-5 and TRBJ1-1; D gene uncertain. The CDR3 loop spans 13 amino acids. From germline, CDR1 is MNHEY and CDR2 SVGAGI. The V and J ends lost 1 base and 5 bases respectively, with 8 bases between them. CDR3 residues: CASSYWFGTEAFF. In DNA, the CDR3 is TGTGCCAGCAGTTACTGGTTCGGGACTGAAGCTTTCTTT.

J is TRBJ2-3 and V is TRBV7-3, with TRBD2 identical over 8 bases. The CDR3 spans 15 residues. CDR1 is SGHTA, CDR2 FQGTGA, per germline. The ends lost 6 bases at V and 2 bases at J; junction bases unmatched: 7. This CDR3 reads CASRSQRGNTDTQYF. In nucleotides, the CDR3 is TGTGCCAGCAGGTCTCAGCGGGGGAACACAGATACGCAGTATTTT.

The rearrangement uses TRBV19 and TRBJ1-2; 7 nucleotides match TRBD1. Trimming removed 5 bases from V and 4 bases from J; junction bases left unmatched: 4. The CDR3 has 13 residues. Germline-derived CDR1 and CDR2 are LNHDA and SQIVND (reference sequence). This CDR3 is CASSHPGGYGYTF. CDR3 coding DNA: TGTGCCAGTAGTCATCCAGGGGGCTATGGCTACACCTTC.

CDR3 DNA sequence: TGCAGTGCTAGTGAACAGGGAAGCTATGGCTACACCTTC. Residues: CSASEQGSYGYTF. The chain combines TRBV20-1 with TRBJ1-2; the D gene is possibly TRBD1 (6 bases). Germline-derived CDR1 and CDR2 are DFQATT and SNEGSKA (reference sequence). V was clipped by 3 bases and J by 4 bases, with 12 bases between them. The CDR3 sequence is 13 residues long.

The chain uses TRBV6-5 and TRBJ1-1; D is ambiguous. The CDR3 totals 13 residues. The V end was cut by 8 bases, the J end by 3 bases, with 13 bases between. Germline loops: CDR1 MNHEY, CDR2 SVGAGI. CDR3 residues: CASPKRADTEAFF. The DNA for the CDR3 is TGTGCCAGCCCAAAGCGAGCGGACACTGAAGCTTTCTTT.

V is TRBV3-1 (or the pseudogene TRBV3-2) and J is TRBJ1-2; TRBD1 matches at 11 bases. This CDR3 contains 17 residues. Germline values: CDR1 LGHDT, CDR2 YNNKEL (reference sequence). The junction had 11 bases not matched to a gene; V was cut back by 3 bases and J by 5 bases. CDR3 residues: CASSHPGQGENLYGYTF. In nucleotides, the CDR3 is TGTGCCAGCAGCCACCCGGGACAGGGGGAAAATTTGTATGGCTACACCTTC.

The chain combines TRBV4-1 with TRBJ2-5, with a possible D match to TRBD2 (5 bases). V lost 0 bases and J 6 bases, leaving 11 bases between the germline ends. The CDR3 totals 14 residues. Per the germline V gene, CDR1 is MGHRA and CDR2 is YSYEKL. CDR3 loop: CASSQEKRAQTQYF. In DNA form, the CDR3 reads TGCGCCAGCAGCCAAGAAAAGAGGGCCCAGACCCAGTACTTC.

This clone was detected only once. V and J are TRBV27 and TRBJ2-1, with D possibly matching TRBD2 (6 bases). This CDR3 is 13 amino acids long. Germline CDR1 and CDR2: MNHEY and SMNVEV (reference sequence). The V and J ends lost 5 bases and 9 bases respectively, with 14 bases between them. The CDR3 loop is CASSVSLGGEQFF. The CDR3 coding sequence is TGTGCCAGCAGTGTTTCCCTGGGGGGTGAGCAGTTCTTC.

The chain couples TRBV2 to TRBJ1-2; D unresolved. The germline V and J ends were trimmed by 10 bases and 0 bases, with 15 bases remaining between them. Per germline, CDR1 SNHLY and CDR2 FYNNEI. The CDR3 contains 14 residues. CDR3: CATGPSVPNYGYTF. Here the CDR3 DNA reads TGTGCCACCGGGCCCAGTGTCCCTAACTATGGCTACACCTTC.

The gene calls are TRBV19 and TRBJ2-3; 12 positions agree with TRBD2. The V and J ends lost 5 bases and 1 base, in that order; junction bases with no gene match: 7. The CDR3 loop spans 17 amino acids. Per the germline V gene, CDR1 is LNHDA and CDR2 is SQIVND (reference sequence). The CDR3 nucleotides are TGTGCCAGTAGTTTGACTAGCGGGGGTGGTGGCACAGATACGCAGTATTTT. This sequence encodes CASSLTSGGGGTDTQYF.

The chain carries TRBV7-2 and TRBJ2-1; TRBD2 aligns across 10 bases. This CDR3 region has 18 residues. V trimming: 2 bases; J trimming: 2 bases; junction bases outside the gene matches: 9. Germline V gene lookup returns CDR1 SGHTA and CDR2 FQGNSA. The DNA of the CDR3 is TGTGCCAGCAGCTTATTTACGCCGGGACTAGCGCCCTACAATGAGCAGTTCTTC. Translating it yields CASSLFTPGLAPYNEQFF.

The rearrangement joins TRBV19 to TRBJ1-2; tentatively, D is TRBD1 (5 bases). V was pared by 8 bases and J by 8 bases, with 9 bases between. The CDR3 consists of 10 residues. Germline assignment: CDR1 LNHDA and CDR2 SQIVND (reference sequence). As DNA, the CDR3 is TGTGCCAGTTGGGGGGAAGGCTACACCTTC. The encoded protein is CASWGEGYTF.

This clone qualifies as medium-sized. The CDR3 spells CATSGLAYNEQFF. In nucleotides, the CDR3 is TGTGCCACCAGCGGACTAGCCTACAATGAGCAGTTCTTC. V usage is TRBV24-1 and J usage is TRBJ2-1; 7 bases align to TRBD2. Germline V gene data show CDR1 as KGHDR and CDR2 as SFDVKD. This CDR3 has 13 residues. V shed 7 bases, J shed 2 bases, and the junction held 1 base outside the gene matches.

The chain recombines TRBV28 with TRBJ2-1; 10 bases line up with TRBD1. V was clipped by 4 bases and J by 8 bases; unmatched bases: 11. The CDR3 length is 16 residues. Germline lookup yields CDR1 MDHEN and CDR2 SYDVKM. In nucleotides, the CDR3 is TGTGCCAGCAGTTCGTTCCCAAAGACAGGGGGCGATGAGCAGTTCTTC. The encoded protein is CASSSFPKTGGDEQFF.

This sequence joins TRBV5-1 and TRBJ2-3, with D uncertain. CDR3 length: 13 amino acids. CDR1 and CDR2 (germline): SGHRS, YFSETQ. Deletions cut 3 bases from V and 2 bases from J, with 7 bases between. DNA of the CDR3: TGCGCCAGCAGCTCGGATCCCACAGATACGCAGTATTTT. It translates to CASSSDPTDTQYF.

CDR3 sequence reads: CASSRALTNEKLFF. DNA for the CDR3: TGTGCCAGCAGCCGGGCGCTGACTAATGAAAAACTGTTTTTT. The J gene is TRBJ1-4, the V gene TRBV7-9; D gene uncertain. CDR3 size: 14 residues. Trimming cost V 5 bases and J 2 bases, with 9 bases left between them. Germline CDR1 and CDR2: SEHNR and FQNEAQ (reference sequence).